This paragraph covers one T cell receptor beta chain sequence. This entry belongs to a study of blood T cell repertoires in COVID-19. Overall study: The United States, Italy and Spain provided the acute and convalescent COVID-19 samples. The cDNA or gDNA used as material had been derived from T cells, B-cell-depleted T cells, or PBMCs.

Trimming removed 8 bases at V and 6 bases at J, with 11 bases between. In germline, CDR1 is WSHSY, CDR2 SAAADI. The CDR3 consists of 12 residues. Original handling: Estimates of nucleated cell counts were drawn from the amplification of reference gene primers. The repertoire was sequenced with immunoSEQ multiplex PCR; TCRdb's copy has only in-frame clones and lacks some. V and J calls and clone size are copied from that table; D and trimming were computed from the DNA. The sample lists roughly 500,000 clones, 80% to 90% occurring once. Seattle patients were enrolled during active infection and followed longitudinally.

Specimen: peripheral blood. This TCR was recovered from a man in his late teens or twenties with COVID-19, enrolled during active disease. V usage is TRBV10-2 and J usage is TRBJ2-1; a weak D match, TRBD2 (6 bases). The CDR3 nucleotides read TGCGCCAGCGGGGTGGGAGGCAATGAGCAGTTCTTC. Protein sequence: CASGVGGNEQFF.